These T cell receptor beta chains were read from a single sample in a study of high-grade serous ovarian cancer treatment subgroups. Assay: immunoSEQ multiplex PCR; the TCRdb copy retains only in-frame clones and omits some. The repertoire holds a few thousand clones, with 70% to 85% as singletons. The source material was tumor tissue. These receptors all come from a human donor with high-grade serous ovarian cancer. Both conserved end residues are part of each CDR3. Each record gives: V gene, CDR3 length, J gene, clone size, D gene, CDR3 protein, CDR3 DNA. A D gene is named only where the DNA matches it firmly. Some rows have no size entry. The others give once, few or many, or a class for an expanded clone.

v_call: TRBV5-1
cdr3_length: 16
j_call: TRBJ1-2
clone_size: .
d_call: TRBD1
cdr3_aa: CASSFETGGGFYGYTF
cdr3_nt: TGCGCCAGCAGCTTTGAGACAGGGGGCGGCTTCTATGGCTACACCTTC

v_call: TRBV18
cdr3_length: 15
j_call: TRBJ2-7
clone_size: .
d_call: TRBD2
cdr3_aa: CASSPWGLASYEQYF
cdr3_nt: TGTGCCAGCTCACCGTGGGGACTAGCCTCCTACGAGCAGTACTTC

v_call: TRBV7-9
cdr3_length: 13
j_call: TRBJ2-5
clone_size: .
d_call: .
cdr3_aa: CASSLLGWETQYF
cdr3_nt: TGTGCCAGCAGCTTACTTGGATGGGAGACCCAGTACTTC

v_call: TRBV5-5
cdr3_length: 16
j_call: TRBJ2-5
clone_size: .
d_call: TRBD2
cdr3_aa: CASSPSSTSGHGTQYF
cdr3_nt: TGTGCCAGCAGCCCGTCGTCGACTAGCGGGCATGGGACCCAGTACTTC

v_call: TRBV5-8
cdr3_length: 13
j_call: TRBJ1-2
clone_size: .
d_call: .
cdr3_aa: CASSFGINYGYTF
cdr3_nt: TGTGCCAGCAGCTTCGGGATAAACTATGGCTACACCTTC

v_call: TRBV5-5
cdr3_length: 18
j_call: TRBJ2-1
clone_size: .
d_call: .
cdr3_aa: CASSFRGIRPRSENEQFF
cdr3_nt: TGTGCCAGCAGCTTTCGGGGGATAAGACCCCGCTCTGAAAATGAGCAGTTCTTC

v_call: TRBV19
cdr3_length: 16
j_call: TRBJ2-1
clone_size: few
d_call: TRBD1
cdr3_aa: CASSLEQGSWGNEQFF
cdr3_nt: TGTGCCAGTAGTCTAGAACAGGGGAGCTGGGGCAATGAGCAGTTCTTC

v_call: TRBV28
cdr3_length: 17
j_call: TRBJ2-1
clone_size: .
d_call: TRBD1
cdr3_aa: CASRGGTGTNPYNEQFF
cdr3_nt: TGTGCCAGCAGGGGGGGGACAGGGACAAACCCATACAATGAGCAGTTCTTC

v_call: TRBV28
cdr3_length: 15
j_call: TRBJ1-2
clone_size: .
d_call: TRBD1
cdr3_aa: CASSYWTGGGLGYTF
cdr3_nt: TGTGCCAGCAGCTACTGGACAGGGGGCGGGTTGGGCTACACCTTC

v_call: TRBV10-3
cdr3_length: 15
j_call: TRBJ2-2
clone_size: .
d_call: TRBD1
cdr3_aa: CATNFQGAETGELFF
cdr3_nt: TGTGCCACGAATTTCCAGGGGGCAGAAACCGGGGAGCTGTTTTTT

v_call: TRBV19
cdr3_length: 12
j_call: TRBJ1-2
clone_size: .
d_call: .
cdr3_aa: CASNNPGGGYTF
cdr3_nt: TGTGCCAGTAATAATCCCGGCGGTGGCTACACCTTC

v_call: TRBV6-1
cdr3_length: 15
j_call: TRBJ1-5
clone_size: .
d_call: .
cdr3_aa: CASRTQPNSNQPQHF
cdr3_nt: TGTGCCAGCAGAACGCAACCCAATAGCAATCAGCCCCAGCATTTT

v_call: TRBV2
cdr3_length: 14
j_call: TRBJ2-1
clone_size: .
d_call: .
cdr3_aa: CASTGANLNNEQFF
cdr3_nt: TGTGCCAGCACTGGGGCAAATCTCAACAATGAGCAGTTCTTC

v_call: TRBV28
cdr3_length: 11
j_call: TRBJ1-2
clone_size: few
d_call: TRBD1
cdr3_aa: CASHDRVGYTF
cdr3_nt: TGTGCCAGCCACGACAGGGTTGGCTACACCTTC

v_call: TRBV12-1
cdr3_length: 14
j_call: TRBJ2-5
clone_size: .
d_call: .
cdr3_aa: CASSFAQGGETQYF
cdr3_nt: TGTGCCAGCAGCTTTGCTCAGGGAGGAGAGACCCAGTACTTC

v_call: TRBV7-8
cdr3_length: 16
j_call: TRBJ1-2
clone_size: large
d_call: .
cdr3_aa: CASSSPGTDSNYGYTF
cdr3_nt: TGTGCCAGCAGCTCCCCGGGGACGGATTCTAACTATGGCTACACCTTC

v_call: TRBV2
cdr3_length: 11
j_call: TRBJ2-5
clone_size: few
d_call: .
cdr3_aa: CASSEGETQYF
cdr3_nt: TGTGCCAGCAGTGAGGGGGAGACCCAGTACTTC

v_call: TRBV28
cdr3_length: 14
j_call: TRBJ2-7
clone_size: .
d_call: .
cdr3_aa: CASSLYLGGEEQYF
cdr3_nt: TGTGCCAGCAGTTTGTATCTCGGAGGGGAAGAGCAGTACTTC

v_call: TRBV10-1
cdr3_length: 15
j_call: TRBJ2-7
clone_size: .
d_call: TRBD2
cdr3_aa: CASSESNSGGSEQYF
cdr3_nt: TGCGCCAGCAGTGAGTCGAATAGCGGGGGTAGCGAGCAGTACTTC

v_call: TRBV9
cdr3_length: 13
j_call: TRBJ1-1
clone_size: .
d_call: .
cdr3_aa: CASSVEAGAEAFF
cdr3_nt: TGTGCCAGCAGCGTAGAGGCAGGGGCTGAAGCTTTCTTT

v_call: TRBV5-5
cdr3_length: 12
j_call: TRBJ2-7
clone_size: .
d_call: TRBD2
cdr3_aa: CASSWTSGTSHF
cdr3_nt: TGTGCCAGCAGCTGGACTAGCGGGACTTCACACTTC

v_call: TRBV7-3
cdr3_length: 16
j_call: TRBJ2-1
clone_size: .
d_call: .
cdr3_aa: CASSQGYRKPYNEQFF
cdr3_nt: TGTGCCAGCAGCCAGGGGTACAGAAAGCCCTACAATGAGCAGTTCTTC

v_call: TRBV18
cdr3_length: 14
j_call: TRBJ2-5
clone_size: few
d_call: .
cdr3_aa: CASSRQVGQETQYF
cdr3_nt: TGTGCCAGCTCTCGACAGGTAGGACAAGAGACCCAGTACTTC

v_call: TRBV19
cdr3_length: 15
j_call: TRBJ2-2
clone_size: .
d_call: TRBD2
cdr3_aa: CASTLAGENTGELFF
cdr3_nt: TGTGCCAGTACCCTGGCGGGAGAAAACACCGGGGAGCTGTTTTTT

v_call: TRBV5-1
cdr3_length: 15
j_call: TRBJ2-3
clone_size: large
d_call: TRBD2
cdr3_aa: CASSHGTSGGDTQYF
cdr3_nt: TGCGCCAGCAGCCATGGGACTAGCGGGGGAGATACGCAGTATTTT

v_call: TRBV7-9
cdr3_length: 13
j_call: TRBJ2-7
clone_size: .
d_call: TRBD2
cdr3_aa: CASSRGGVYEQYF
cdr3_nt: TGTGCCAGCAGCCGGGGGGGCGTCTACGAGCAGTACTTC

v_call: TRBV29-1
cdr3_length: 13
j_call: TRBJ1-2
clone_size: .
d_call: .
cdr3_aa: CSVIFWGGYGYTF
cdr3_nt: TGCAGCGTTATCTTCTGGGGGGGATATGGCTACACCTTC

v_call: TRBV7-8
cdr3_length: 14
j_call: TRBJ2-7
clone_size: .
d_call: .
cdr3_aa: CASSLAHLSYEQYF
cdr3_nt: TGTGCCAGCAGCTTAGCTCACCTATCCTACGAGCAGTACTTC

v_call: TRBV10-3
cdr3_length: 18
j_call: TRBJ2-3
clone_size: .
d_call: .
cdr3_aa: CAISGASVRRGPTDTQYF
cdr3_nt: TGTGCCATCAGCGGGGCGTCCGTGAGGCGGGGGCCGACGGATACGCAGTATTTT

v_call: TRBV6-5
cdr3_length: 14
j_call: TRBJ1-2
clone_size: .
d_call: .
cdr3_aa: CASSYITGSAVYTF
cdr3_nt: TGTGCCAGCAGTTACATTACAGGGTCTGCAGTCTACACCTTC

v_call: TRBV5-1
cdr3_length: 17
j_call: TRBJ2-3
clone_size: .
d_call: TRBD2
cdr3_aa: CASSLAATSGSTDTQYF
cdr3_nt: TGCGCCAGCAGCTTGGCGGCCACTAGCGGGAGCACAGATACGCAGTATTTT

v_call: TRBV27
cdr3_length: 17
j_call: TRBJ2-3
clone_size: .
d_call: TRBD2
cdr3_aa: CASSRIGAGEHADTQYF
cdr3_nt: TGTGCCAGCAGCCGGATTGGGGCGGGGGAGCATGCAGATACGCAGTATTTT

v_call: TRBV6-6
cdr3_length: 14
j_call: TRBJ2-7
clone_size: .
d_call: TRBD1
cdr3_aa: CASSFKGGPYEQYF
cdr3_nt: TGTGCCAGCAGCTTCAAAGGGGGCCCGTACGAGCAGTACTTC

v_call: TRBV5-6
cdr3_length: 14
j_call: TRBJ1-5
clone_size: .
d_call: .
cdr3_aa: CASSPGLRDQPQHF
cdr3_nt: TGTGCCAGCAGCCCAGGGTTGAGGGATCAGCCCCAGCATTTT

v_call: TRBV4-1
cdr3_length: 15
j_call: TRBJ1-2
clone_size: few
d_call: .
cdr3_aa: CASSQDVAVTYGYTF
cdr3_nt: TGCGCCAGCAGCCAAGATGTGGCAGTAACCTATGGCTACACCTTC

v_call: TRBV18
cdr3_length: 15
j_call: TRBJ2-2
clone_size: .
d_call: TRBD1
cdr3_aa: CASSLRQGRTGELFF
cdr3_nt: TGTGCCAGCTCACTGAGACAGGGACGGACCGGGGAGCTGTTTTTT

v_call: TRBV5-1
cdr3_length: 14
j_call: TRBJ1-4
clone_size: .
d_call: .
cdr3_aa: CASSFDRQGEKLFF
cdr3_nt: TGCGCCAGCAGCTTCGACAGGCAGGGCGAAAAACTGTTTTTT

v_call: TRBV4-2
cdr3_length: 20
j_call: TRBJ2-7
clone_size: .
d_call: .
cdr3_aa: CASSQVGLAGTGFIYYEQYF
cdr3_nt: TGTGCCAGCAGCCAAGTGGGGCTGGCCGGAACAGGGTTCATCTACTACGAGCAGTACTTC

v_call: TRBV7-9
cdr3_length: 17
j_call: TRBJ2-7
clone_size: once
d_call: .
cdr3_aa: CASSLAAVQGAPYEQYF
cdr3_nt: TGTGCCAGCAGCTTAGCGGCTGTACAGGGCGCACCCTACGAGCAGTACTTC

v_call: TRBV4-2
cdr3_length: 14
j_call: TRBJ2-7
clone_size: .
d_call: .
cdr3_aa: CASSLDRGVNEQYF
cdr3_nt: TGTGCCAGCAGCTTGGATAGGGGGGTCAACGAGCAGTACTTC

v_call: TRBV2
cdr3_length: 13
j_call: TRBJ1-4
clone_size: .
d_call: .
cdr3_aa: CASSGDLGEHFFF
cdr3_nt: TGTGCCAGCAGTGGAGATCTGGGGGAACACTTTTTTTTT

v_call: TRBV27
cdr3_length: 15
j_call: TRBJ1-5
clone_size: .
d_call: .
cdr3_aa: CASSPQVSSNQPQHF
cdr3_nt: TGTGCCAGCAGTCCACAGGTCAGTAGCAATCAGCCCCAGCATTTT

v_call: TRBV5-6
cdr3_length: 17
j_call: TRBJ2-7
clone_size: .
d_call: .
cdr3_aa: CASSLTVRQAIVPEQYF
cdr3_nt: TGTGCCAGCAGCTTGACTGTTCGACAGGCCATCGTTCCCGAGCAGTACTTC

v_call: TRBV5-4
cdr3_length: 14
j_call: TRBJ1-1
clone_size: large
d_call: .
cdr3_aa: CASSLGLEWTEAFF
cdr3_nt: TGTGCCAGCAGCTTGGGCCTAGAATGGACTGAAGCTTTCTTT

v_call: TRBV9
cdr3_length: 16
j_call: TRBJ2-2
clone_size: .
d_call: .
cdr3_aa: CASSVAPGTNTGELFF
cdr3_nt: TGTGCCAGCAGCGTAGCCCCGGGGACGAACACCGGGGAGCTGTTTTTT

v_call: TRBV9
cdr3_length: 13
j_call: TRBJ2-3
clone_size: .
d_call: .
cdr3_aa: CASSRGESDTQYF
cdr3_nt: TGTGCCAGCAGCAGGGGGGAATCAGATACGCAGTATTTT

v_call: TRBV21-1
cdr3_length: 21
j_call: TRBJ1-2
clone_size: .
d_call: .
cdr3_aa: CASSKGRTAGSMEGSNYGYTF
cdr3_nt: TGTGCCAGCAGCAAAGGGAGGACAGCGGGGTCAATGGAAGGCTCAAACTATGGCTACACCTTC

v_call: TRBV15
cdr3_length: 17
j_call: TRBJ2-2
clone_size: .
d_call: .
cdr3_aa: CATRYDRAPVGTGELFF
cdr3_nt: TGTGCCACTCGATACGACCGGGCCCCGGTTGGTACCGGGGAGCTGTTTTTT

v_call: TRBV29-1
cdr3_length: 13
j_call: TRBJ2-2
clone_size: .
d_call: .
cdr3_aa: CSVVQVWTGELFF
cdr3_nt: TGCAGCGTTGTTCAAGTTTGGACCGGGGAGCTGTTTTTT

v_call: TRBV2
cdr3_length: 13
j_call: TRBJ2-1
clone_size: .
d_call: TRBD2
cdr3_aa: CASAAGGMNEQFF
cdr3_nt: TGTGCCAGCGCTGCGGGGGGAATGAATGAGCAGTTCTTC

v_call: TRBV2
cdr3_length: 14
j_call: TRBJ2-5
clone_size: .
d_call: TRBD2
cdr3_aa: CASSLDRGGETQYF
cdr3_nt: TGTGCCAGCAGTCTGGACCGGGGGGGAGAGACCCAGTACTTC

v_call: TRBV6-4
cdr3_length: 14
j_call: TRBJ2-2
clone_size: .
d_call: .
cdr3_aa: CASSAGQFAGELFF
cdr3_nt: TGTGCCAGCAGTGCTGGACAGTTTGCCGGGGAGCTGTTTTTT

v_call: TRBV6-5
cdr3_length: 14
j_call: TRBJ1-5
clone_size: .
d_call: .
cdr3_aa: CASSYAGTNQPQHF
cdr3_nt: TGTGCCAGCAGTTACGCAGGGACCAATCAGCCCCAGCATTTT

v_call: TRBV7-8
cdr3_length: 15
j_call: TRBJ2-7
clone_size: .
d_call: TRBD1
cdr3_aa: CASSPRTGFTYEQYF
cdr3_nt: TGTGCCAGCAGCCCGCGGACAGGGTTTACCTACGAGCAGTACTTC